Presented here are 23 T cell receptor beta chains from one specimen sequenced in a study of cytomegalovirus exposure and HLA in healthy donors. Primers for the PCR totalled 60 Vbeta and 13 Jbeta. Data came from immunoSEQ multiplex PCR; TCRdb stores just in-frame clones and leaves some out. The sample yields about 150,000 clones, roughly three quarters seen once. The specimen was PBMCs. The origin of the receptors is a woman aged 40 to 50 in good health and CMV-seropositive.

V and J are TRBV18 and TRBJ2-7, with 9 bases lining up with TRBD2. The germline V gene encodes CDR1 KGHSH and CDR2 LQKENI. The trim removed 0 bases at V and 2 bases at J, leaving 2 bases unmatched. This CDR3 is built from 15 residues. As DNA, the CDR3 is TGTGCCAGCTCACCACCTGGCGGGGGGGCCTACGAGCAGTACTTC. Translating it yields CASSPPGGGAYEQYF.

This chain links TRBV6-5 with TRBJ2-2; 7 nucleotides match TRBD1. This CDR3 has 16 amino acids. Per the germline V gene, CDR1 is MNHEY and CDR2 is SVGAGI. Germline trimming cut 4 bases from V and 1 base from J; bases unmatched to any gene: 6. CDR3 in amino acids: CASSFSGTENTGELFF. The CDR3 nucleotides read TGTGCCAGCAGTTTCTCCGGGACAGAGAACACCGGGGAGCTGTTTTTT.

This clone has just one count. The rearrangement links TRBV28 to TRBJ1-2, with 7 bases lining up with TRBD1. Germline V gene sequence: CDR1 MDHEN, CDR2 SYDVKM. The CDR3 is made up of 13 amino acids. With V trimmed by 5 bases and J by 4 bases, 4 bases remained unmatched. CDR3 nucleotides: TGTGCCAGCAGTCCGGGACAGTTCTATGGCTACACCTTC. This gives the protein CASSPGQFYGYTF.

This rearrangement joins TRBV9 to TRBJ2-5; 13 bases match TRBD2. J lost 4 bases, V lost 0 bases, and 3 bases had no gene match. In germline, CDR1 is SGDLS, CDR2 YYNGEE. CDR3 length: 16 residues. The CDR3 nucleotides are TGTGCCAGCAGCGTAGGGAGACTAGCGGGGGGAGAGACCCAGTACTTC. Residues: CASSVGRLAGGETQYF.

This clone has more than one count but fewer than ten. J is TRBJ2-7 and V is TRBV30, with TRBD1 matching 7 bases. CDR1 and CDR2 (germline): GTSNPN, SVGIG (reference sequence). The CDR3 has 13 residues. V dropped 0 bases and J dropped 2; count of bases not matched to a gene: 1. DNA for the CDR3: TGTGCCTGGAGTGTAGGGACAGCCTACGAGCAGTACTTC. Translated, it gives CAWSVGTAYEQYF.

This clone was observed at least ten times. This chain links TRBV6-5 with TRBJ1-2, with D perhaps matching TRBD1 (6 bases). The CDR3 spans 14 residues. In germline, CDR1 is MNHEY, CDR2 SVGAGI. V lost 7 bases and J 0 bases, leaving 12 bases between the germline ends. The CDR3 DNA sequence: TGTGCCAGCACCAGGACAGTGTCTAACTATGGCTACACCTTC. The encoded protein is CASTRTVSNYGYTF.

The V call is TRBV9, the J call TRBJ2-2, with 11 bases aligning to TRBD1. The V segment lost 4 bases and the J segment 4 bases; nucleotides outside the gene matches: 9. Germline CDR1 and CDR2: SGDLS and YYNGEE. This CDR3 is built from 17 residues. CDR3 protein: CASSKNSGTGGTGELFF. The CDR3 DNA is TGTGCCAGCAGCAAAAACTCCGGGACAGGGGGCACCGGGGAGCTGTTTTTT.

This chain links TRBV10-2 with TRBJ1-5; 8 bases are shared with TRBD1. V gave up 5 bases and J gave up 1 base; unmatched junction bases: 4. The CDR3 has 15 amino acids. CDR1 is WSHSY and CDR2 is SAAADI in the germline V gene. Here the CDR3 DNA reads TGCGCCAGCAGTTTAAACAGGGGGAGCAATCAGCCCCAGCATTTT. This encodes CASSLNRGSNQPQHF.

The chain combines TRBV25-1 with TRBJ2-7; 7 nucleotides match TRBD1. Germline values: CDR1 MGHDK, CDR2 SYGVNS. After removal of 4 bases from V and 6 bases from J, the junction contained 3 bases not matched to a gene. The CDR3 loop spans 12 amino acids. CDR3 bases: TGTGCCAGCAGTGGACAGGGATCCGAGCAGTACTTC. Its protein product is CASSGQGSEQYF.

The CDR3 sequence is CASSPRGAGGVRYQETQYF. In DNA form, the CDR3 reads TGTGCCAGCAGCCCTCGAGGTGCGGGAGGGGTTCGGTACCAAGAGACCCAGTACTTC. The chain employs TRBV7-9 and TRBJ2-5; 9 bases fit TRBD2. This CDR3 comprises 19 residues. Looked up from germline, CDR1 is SEHNR and CDR2 is FQNEAQ (reference sequence). J was trimmed by 0 bases and V by 5 bases; bases with no gene match: 16.

The CDR3 coding sequence is TGTGCCAGCAGCCCGGACAGTGCTGACGATGAGCAGTTCTTC. Amino acids: CASSPDSADDEQFF. The chain carries TRBV6-5 and TRBJ2-1, with D possibly TRBD1 on 6 matching bases. The germline V and J ends were trimmed by 6 bases and 8 bases, with 17 bases remaining between them. The CDR3 runs to 14 residues. Germline V gene lookup returns CDR1 MNHEY and CDR2 SVGAGI.

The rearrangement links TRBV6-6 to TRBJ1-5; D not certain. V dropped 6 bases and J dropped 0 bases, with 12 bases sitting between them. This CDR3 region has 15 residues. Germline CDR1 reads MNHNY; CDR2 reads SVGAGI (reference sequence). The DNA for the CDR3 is TGTGCCAGCAGCCTTTTTAGTCTTAGCAATCAGCCCCAGCATTTT. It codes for CASSLFSLSNQPQHF.

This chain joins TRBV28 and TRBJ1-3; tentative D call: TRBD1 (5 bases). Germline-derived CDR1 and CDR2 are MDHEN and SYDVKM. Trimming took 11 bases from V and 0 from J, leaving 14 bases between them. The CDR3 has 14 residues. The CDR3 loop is CAAGSVTSGNTIYF. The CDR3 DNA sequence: TGTGCCGCAGGGTCAGTAACCTCTGGAAACACCATATATTTT.

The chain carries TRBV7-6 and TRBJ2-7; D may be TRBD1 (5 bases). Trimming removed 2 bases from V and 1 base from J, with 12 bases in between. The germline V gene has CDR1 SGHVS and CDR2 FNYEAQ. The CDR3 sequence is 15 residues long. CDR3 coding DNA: TGTGCCAGCAGCTTAATGGACACCAATTCCTACGAGCAGTACTTC. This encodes CASSLMDTNSYEQYF. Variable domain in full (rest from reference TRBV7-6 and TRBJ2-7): GAGVSQSPRYKVTKRGQDVALRCDPISGHVSLYWYRQALGQGPEFLTYFNYEAQQDKSGLPNDRFSAERPEGSISTLTIQRTEQRDSAMYRCASSLMDTNSYEQYFGPGTRLTVT.

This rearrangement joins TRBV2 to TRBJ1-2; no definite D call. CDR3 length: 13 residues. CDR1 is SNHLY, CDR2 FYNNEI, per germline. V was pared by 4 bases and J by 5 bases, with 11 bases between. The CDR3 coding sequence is TGTGCCAGCAGTGTCAGGCAGATATATGGCTACACCTTC. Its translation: CASSVRQIYGYTF.

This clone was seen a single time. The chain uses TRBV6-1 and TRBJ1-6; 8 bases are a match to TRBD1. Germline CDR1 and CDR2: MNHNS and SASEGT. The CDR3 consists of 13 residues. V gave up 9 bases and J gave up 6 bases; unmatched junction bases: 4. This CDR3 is CASVDRGNSPLHF. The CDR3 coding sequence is TGTGCCAGTGTCGACAGGGGTAATTCACCCCTCCACTTT.

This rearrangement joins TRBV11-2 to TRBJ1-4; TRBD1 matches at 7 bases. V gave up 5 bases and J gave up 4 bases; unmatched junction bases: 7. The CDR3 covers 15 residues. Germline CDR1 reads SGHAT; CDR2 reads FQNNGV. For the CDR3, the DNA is TGTGCCAGCAGCCCGTGGGGGGACAGTAATGAAAAACTGTTTTTT. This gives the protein CASSPWGDSNEKLFF.

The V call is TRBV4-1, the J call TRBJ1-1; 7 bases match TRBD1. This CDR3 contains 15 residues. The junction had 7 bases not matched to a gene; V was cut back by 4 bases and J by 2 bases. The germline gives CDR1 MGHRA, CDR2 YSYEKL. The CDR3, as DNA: TGCGCCAGCAGCCGAGTCCGGGACAGCAACACTGAAGCTTTCTTT. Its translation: CASSRVRDSNTEAFF.

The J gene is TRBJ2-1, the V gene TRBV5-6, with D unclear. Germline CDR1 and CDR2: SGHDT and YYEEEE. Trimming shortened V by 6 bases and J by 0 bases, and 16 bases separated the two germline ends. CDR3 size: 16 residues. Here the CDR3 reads CASMNGGLSSYNEQFF. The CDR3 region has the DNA TGTGCCAGCATGAATGGCGGTCTGAGCTCCTACAATGAGCAGTTCTTC.

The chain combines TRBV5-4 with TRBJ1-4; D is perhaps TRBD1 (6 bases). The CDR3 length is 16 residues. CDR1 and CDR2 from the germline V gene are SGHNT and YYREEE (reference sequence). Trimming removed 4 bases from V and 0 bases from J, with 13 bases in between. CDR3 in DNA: TGTGCCAGCAGCAGAGCCGGGACACCAACTAATGAAAAACTGTTTTTT. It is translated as CASSRAGTPTNEKLFF.

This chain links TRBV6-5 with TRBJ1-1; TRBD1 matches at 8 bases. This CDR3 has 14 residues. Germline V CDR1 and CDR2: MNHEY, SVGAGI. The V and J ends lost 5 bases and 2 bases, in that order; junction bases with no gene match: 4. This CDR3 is CASSEAGGNTEAFF. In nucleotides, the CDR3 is TGTGCCAGCAGTGAGGCAGGGGGCAACACTGAAGCTTTCTTT.

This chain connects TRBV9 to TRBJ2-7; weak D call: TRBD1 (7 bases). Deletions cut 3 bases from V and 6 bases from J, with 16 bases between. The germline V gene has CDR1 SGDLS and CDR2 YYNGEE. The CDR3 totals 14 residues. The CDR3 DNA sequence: TGTGCCAGCAGCGGTCGCGGGGCAGGGGGCGAGCAGTACTTC. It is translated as CASSGRGAGGEQYF.

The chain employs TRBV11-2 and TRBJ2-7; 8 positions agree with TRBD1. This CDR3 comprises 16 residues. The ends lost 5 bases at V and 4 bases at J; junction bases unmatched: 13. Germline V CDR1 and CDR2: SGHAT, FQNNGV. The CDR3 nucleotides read TGTGCCAGCAGCCGCCAGGGACAGGCGGGACGGTACGAGCAGTACTTC. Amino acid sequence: CASSRQGQAGRYEQYF.